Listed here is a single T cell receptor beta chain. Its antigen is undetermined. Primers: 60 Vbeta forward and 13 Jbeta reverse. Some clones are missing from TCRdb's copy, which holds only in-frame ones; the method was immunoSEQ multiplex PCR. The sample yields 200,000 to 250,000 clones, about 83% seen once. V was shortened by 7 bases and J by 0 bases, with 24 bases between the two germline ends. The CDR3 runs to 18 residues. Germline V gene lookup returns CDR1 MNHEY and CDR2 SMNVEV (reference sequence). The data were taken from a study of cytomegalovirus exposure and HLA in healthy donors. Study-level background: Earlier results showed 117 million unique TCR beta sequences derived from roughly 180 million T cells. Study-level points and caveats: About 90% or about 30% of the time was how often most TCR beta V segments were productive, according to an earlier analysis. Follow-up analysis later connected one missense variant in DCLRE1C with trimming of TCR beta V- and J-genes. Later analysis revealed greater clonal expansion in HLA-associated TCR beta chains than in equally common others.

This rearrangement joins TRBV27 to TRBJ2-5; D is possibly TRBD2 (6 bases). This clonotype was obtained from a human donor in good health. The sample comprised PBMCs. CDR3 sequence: CASILRGATGVYQETQYF. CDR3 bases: TGTGCCAGCATCCTTAGGGGAGCGACGGGAGTCTACCAAGAGACCCAGTACTTC.